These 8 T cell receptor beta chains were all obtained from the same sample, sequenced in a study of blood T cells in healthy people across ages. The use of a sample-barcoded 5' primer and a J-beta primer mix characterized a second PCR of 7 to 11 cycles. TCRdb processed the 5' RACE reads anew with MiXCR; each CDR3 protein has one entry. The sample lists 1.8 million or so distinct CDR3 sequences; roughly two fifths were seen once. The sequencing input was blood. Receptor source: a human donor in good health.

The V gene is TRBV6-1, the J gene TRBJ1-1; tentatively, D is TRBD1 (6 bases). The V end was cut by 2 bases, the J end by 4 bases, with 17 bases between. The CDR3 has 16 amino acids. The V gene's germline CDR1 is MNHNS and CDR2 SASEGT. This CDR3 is CASSENGQRRLTEAFF. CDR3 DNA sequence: TGTGCCAGCAGTGAAAATGGACAGCGACGTCTCACTGAAGCTTTCTTT.

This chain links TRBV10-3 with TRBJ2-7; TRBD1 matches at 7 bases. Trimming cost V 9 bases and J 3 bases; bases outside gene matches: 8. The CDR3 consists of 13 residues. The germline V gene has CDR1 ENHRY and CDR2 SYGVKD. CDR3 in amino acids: CAIARGKDYEQYF. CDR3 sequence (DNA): TGTGCCATAGCCAGGGGGAAGGACTACGAGCAGTACTTC.

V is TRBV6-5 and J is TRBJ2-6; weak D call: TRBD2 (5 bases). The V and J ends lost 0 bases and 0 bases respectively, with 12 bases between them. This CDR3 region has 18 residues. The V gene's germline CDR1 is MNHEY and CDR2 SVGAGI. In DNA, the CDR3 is TGTGCCAGCAGTTACTCTCCAGGACTTCGCTCTGGGGCCAACGTCCTGACTTTC. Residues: CASSYSPGLRSGANVLTF.

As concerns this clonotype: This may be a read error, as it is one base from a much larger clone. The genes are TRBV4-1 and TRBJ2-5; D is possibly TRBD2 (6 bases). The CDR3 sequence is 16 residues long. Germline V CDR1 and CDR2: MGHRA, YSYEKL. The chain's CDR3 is CASSQAIADQQEAQYF. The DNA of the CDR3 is TGCGCCAGCAGCCAAGCAATAGCGGATCAGCAAGAGGCCCAGTACTTC.

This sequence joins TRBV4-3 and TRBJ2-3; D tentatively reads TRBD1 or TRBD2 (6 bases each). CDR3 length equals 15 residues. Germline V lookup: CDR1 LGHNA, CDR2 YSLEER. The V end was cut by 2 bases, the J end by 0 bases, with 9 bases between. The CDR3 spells CASSQWGASTDTQYF. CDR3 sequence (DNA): TGCGCCAGCAGCCAATGGGGGGCGAGCACAGATACGCAGTATTTT.

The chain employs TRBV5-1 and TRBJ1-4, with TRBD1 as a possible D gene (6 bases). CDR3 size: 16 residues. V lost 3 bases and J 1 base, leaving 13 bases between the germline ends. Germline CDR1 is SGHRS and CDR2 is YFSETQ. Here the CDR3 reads CASSSGTRGTNEKLFF. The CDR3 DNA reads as TGCGCCAGCAGCTCCGGGACAAGGGGAACTAATGAAAAACTGTTTTTT.

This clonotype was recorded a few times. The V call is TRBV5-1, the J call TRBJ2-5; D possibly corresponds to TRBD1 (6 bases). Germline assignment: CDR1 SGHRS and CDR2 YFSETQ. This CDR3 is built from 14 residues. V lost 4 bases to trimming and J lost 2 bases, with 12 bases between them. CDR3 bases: TGCGCCAGCAGCACGAGCCAGGGGCAAGAGACCCAGTACTTC. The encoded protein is CASSTSQGQETQYF.

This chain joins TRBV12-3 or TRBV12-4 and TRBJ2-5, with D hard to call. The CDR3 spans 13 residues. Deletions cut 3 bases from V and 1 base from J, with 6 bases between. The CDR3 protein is CASSFFSQETQYF. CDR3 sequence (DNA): TGTGCCAGCAGTTTTTTCAGCCAAGAGACCCAGTACTTC.